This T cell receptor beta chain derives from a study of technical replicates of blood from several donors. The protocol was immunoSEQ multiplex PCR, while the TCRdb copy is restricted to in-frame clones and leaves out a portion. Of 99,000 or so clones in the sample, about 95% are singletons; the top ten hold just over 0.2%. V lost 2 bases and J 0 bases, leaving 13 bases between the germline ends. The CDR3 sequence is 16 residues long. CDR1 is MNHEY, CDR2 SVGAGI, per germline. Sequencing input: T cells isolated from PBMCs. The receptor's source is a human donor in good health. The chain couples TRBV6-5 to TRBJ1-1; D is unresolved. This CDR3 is CASSYGPGSVNTEAFF. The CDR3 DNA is TGTGCCAGCAGTTACGGACCGGGAAGTGTGAACACTGAAGCTTTCTTT.